The T cell receptor (beta chain) under discussion was sequenced for a study of blood T cell repertoires in COVID-19. Whole-study context: The study drew acute and convalescent COVID-19 samples from the United States, Italy and Spain. T cells, B-cell-depleted T cells, or PBMCs provided the cDNA or gDNA that served as material.

V dropped 3 bases and J dropped 4 bases, with 18 bases sitting between them. Germline lookup yields CDR1 LNHDA and CDR2 SQIVND (reference sequence). The CDR3 spans 16 residues. As processed by the authors: Amplification with reference gene primers provided the estimates of nucleated cell counts. Sequenced by immunoSEQ multiplex PCR; TCRdb stores in-frame clones only, minus some. V, J and clone size are taken as reported in that table, and D and trimming were inferred from the DNA itself. The sample shows 130,000 to 150,000 clones, 88% of them seen only once. The TCR was taken from a human donor in a cohort sampled during active COVID-19. The sequenced sample was peripheral blood. The chain couples TRBV19 to TRBJ1-2; a weak D match, TRBD1 (6 bases). CDR3 amino acids: CASSMVLLGAGYGYTF. As DNA, the CDR3 is TGTGCCAGTAGTATGGTATTATTGGGGGCTGGCTATGGCTACACCTTC.